This T cell receptor beta chain is drawn from a study of tumor-infiltrating lymphocytes in glioblastoma multiforme. Overall study results and limits: Only one glioblastoma patient had TCR and mutation analysis. No surface-marker sorting into functional T cell subtypes was done.

V was clipped by 0 bases and J by 6 bases, with 18 bases between them. Germline V gene lookup returns CDR1 KGHSH and CDR2 LQKENI. The CDR3 is 16 residues long. A remark on this clonotype: As yet, its antigen is unknown. This may be a read error, as it is one base from a much larger clone.

Three nested ARM-PCR rounds with V-beta and C-beta primers built TCRB libraries. TCRB cDNA was made from 0.4 to 0.6 ug total RNA. No unique molecular identifiers were described for these TCRB libraries. Each CDR3 protein gets one entry after TCRdb re-called the multiplex PCR reads with MiXCR. The sample lists nearly 15,000 distinct CDR3 sequences, about 69% seen once, with roughly 37% in the top ten. The rearrangement joins TRBV18 to TRBJ2-7, with unresolved D. The source is a male donor with glioblastoma. What was sequenced was brain tumor tissue. The CDR3 nucleotides are TGTGCCAGCTCACCACCGAAAGTTAGCCGTTTCGGCGAGCAGTACTTC. This translates into CASSPPKVSRFGEQYF.